This T cell receptor beta chain was identified in a study of PD-L1 blockade in urothelial cancer. Time point of the sample: pretreatment peripheral blood. TCRdb's copy holds only in-frame clones and misses some; the assay was immunoSEQ multiplex PCR. The sample carries roughly 77,000 clones, 84% recorded once. V lost 2 bases, J lost 4 bases, and 12 bases stayed unmatched. Germline V gene lookup returns CDR1 SGHRS and CDR2 YFSETQ. This CDR3 comprises 16 residues. The V gene is TRBV5-1, the J gene TRBJ2-7, with TRBD1 identical over 7 bases. This clonotype was sampled from a woman in her 70s with urothelial cancer. This material consisted of PBMCs, taken around atezolizumab (anti-PD-L1) treatment. The DNA for the CDR3 is TGCGCCAGCAGCTTAGGATCCGGACAGGAGACATACGAGCAGTACTTC. Translated: CASSLGSGQETYEQYF.